This record covers a single TCR beta chain. Germline CDR1 SEHNR, CDR2 FQNEAQ (reference sequence). The CDR3 runs to 18 residues. V was cut by 5 bases and J by 1 base, with 22 bases left in between. This sample is part of a study of blood T cell repertoires in COVID-19. Study summary: From the United States, Italy and Spain came samples of acute and convalescent COVID-19. PBMCs, B-cell-depleted T cells, or T cells provided the cDNA or gDNA that made up the material.

Methods used by the authors: Quantification of nucleated cells was approximated via reference gene primer amplification. The assay was immunoSEQ multiplex PCR, and TCRdb's table has in-frame clones only and misses some. V, J and clone size are taken as reported in that table, and D and trimming were inferred from the DNA itself. The sample holds 110,000 or so clones, 70% to 90% seen once. The V call is TRBV7-9, the J call TRBJ2-3; D may be TRBD2 (6 bases). This receptor was identified in a woman aged 55-69 years with acute or convalescent COVID-19. The material sequenced was peripheral blood. The CDR3 bases are TGTGCCAGCAGCCAAAGCTCCGGGAGAGGCTGGGGCACAGATACGCAGTATTTT. Translated: CASSQSSGRGWGTDTQYF.